The source of this TCR beta chain is a study of control samples from healthy donors and cancer patients. Produced via immunoSEQ multiplex PCR; TCRdb's table is partial and in-frame only. The sample holds over 100,000 clones; 70% to 90% are singletons and the top ten take around 3.5%. CDR3 size: 16 residues. Between the trimmed V and J ends, which lost 3 bases and 2 bases, there was a span of 15 bases. CDR1 is LGHDT and CDR2 is YNNKEL in the germline V gene (reference sequence). The clonotype was recovered from a man between 35 and 55 years old in good health. The chain uses TRBV3-1 (or the pseudogene TRBV3-2) and TRBJ2-3; perhaps D is TRBD1 or TRBD2 (5 bases each). Specimen: blood. CDR3 in amino acids: CASSHSPGTPTDTQYF. Written as DNA, the CDR3 is TGTGCCAGCAGCCATTCTCCCGGGACCCCCACAGATACGCAGTATTTT.